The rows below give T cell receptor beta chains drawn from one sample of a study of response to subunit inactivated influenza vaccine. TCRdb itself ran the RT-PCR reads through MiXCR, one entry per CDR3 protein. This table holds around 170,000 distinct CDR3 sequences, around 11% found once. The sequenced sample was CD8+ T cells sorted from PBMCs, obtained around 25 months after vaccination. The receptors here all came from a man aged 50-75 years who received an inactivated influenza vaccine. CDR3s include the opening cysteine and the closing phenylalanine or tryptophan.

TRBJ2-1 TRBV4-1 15 CASSLSYSSYNEQFF
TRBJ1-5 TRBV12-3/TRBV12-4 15 CASSAPGQGDQPQHF
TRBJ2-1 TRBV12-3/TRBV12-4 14 CASSLSDIDVEQFF
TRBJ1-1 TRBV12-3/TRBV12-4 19 CASTPPGVIVPALNTEAFF
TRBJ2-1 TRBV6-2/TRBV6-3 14 CASSYPGAGDEQFF
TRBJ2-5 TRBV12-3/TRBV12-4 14 CASTPGTGGETQYF
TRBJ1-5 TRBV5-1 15 CASSLSGARDQPQHF
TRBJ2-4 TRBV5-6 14 CASSFAGRQNIQYF
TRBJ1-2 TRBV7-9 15 CASSFGTGVDYGYTF
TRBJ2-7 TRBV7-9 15 CASSPWGTASYEQYF
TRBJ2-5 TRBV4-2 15 CASSHLTRSQETQYF
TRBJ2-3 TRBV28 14 CASRDPWGTDTQYF
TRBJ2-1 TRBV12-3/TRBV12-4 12 CASSAGGHEQFF
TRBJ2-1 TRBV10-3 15 CAISETSTSGNEQFF
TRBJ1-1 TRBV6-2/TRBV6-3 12 CASSYWGAEAFF
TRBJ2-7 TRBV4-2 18 CASSQEEQTIGTPYEQYF
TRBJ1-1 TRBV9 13 CASSVTGNTEAFF
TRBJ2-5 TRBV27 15 CASSRRTTYQETQYF
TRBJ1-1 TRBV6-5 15 CASSYEAGANTEAFF
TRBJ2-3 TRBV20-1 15 CSARRLAGGSDTQYF
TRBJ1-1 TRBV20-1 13 CSAPRTGMVEAFF
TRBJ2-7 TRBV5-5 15 CASSSTSGEASEQYF
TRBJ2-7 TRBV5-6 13 CARGPGPLYEQYF
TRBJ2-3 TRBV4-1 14 CASSQNLNLMTQYF
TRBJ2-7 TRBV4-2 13 CAMSPGLLYEQYF
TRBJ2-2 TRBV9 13 CASSIGTLGELFF
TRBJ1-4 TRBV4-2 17 CASSQEGTGRTNEKLFF
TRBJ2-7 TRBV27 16 CASSPLGKAGPYEQYF
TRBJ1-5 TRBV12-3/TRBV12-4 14 CASSFEGIGQPQHF
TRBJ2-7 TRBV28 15 CASSAGLAVMDEQYF
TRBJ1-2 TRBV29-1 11 CSVQGGYGYTF
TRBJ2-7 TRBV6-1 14 CASGYGDSDGEQYF
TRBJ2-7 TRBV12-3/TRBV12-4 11 CASSQLYEQYF
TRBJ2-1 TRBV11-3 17 CASSLVFGSGGAGEQFF
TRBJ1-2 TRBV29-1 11 CSVERDHGYTF
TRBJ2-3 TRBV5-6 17 CASSFLGAGLLTDTQYF
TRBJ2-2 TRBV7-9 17 CASSSYDRLWNTGELFF
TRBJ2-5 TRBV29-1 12 CSVAGVPETQYF
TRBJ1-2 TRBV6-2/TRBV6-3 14 CASSYRGVPYGYTF
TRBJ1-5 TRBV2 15 CASSETRAPLGTQHF